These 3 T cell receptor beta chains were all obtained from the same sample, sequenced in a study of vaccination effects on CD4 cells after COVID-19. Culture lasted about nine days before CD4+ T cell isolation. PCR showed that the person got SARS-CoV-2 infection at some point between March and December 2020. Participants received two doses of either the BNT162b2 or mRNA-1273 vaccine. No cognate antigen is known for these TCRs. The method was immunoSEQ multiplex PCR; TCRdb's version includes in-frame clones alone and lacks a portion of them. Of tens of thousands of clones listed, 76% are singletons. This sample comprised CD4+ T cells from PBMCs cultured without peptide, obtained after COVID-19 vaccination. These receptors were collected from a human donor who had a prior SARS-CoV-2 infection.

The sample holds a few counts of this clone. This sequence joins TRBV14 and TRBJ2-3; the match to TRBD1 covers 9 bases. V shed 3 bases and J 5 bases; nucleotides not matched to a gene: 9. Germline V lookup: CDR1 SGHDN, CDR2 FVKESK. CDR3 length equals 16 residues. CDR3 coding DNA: TGTGCCAGCAGCCACCTCGGGACAGGGTTGTTAGATACGCAGTATTTT. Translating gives CASSHLGTGLLDTQYF.

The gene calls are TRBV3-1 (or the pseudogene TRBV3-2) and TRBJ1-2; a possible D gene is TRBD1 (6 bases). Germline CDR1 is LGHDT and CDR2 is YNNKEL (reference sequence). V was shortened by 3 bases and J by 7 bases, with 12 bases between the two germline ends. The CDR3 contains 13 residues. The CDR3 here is CASSQSQGGGYTF. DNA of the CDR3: TGTGCCAGCAGCCAGTCACAGGGCGGTGGCTACACCTTC.

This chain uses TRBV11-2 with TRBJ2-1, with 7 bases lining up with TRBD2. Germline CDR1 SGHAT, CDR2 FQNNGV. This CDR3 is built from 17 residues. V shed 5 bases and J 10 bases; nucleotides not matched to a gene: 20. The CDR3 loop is CASSPLGGRTRWYEQFF. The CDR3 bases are TGTGCCAGCAGCCCCCTGGGTGGGAGGACTAGATGGTACGAGCAGTTCTTC.